The 8 T cell receptor beta chains in this list originate from one sample, sequenced in a study of T cell repertoires in cytomegalovirus infection. TCRdb recomputed calls from the reads with MiXCR, one row per CDR3 protein. The sample consists of some 280,000 distinct CDR3 sequences, around 13% of them appearing once. Source material: PBMCs. Receptor source: a human donor in good health (CMV status not recorded). Some clones in this sample may be carry-over from other donors' samples.

The chain combines TRBV7-9 with TRBJ2-3, with D perhaps assigned TRBD1 or TRBD2 (5 bases each). Trimming pared 5 bases from V and 1 base from J, leaving 13 bases between. The CDR3 extends over 15 amino acids. Germline CDR1 is SEHNR and CDR2 is FQNEAQ (reference sequence). CDR3: CASSPGRSGTDTQYF. The DNA for the CDR3 is TGTGCCAGCAGCCCGGGACGCAGCGGCACAGATACGCAGTATTTT.

The chain uses TRBV29-1 and TRBJ1-1; weak D call: TRBD1 (5 bases). The CDR3 covers 12 residues. Germline CDR1 SQVTM, CDR2 ANQGSEA. The V end was cut by 7 bases, the J end by 3 bases, with 12 bases between. Here the CDR3 DNA reads TGCAGCGCAGGGTTGGGGGACACTGAAGCTTTCTTT. It yields the protein CSAGLGDTEAFF.

In its sample, this clonotype was seen many times. The DNA of the CDR3 is TGTGCCAGCAGCTTAACCCCACGGCGGGGCACTGAAGCTTTCTTT. The encoded protein is CASSLTPRRGTEAFF. The rearrangement links TRBV7-3 to TRBJ1-1; D is unclear. This CDR3 has 15 residues. Germline CDR1 is SGHTA and CDR2 is FQGTGA. V lost 0 bases and J lost 4, with 12 bases in between. Looking up the rest from reference TRBV7-3 and TRBJ1-1 gives the full variable domain: GAGVSQTPSNKVTEKGKYVELRCDPISGHTALYWYRQSLGQGPEFLIYFQGTGAADDSGLPNDRFFAVRPEGSVSTLKIQRTERGDSAVYLCASSLTPRRGTEAFFGQGTRLTVV.

J is TRBJ2-7 and V is TRBV27; D uncertain. Germline CDR1 MNHEY, CDR2 SMNVEV (reference sequence). Trimming pared 2 bases from V and 8 bases from J, leaving 10 bases between. There are 12 residues in the CDR3. CDR3 in DNA: TGTGCCAGCAGTTTAATTGGGTCCCAGCAGTACTTC. Translation: CASSLIGSQQYF.

The V and J genes are TRBV24-1 and TRBJ2-3, with TRBD2 matching 9 bases. CDR1 and CDR2 (germline): KGHDR, SFDVKD. With V trimmed by 3 bases and J by 4 bases, 4 bases remained unmatched. This CDR3 is built from 15 residues. As DNA, the CDR3 is TGTGCCACCAGTGATAAGCGGGAGGTGTCAGATACGCAGTATTTT. It translates to CATSDKREVSDTQYF.

Turning to this clonotype: Since a much larger clone is just one base distant, this may be a read error. Likely a read error: the CDR3 ends without its conserved phenylalanine or tryptophan. The chain employs TRBV11-1 and TRBJ1-2, with unresolved D. The V end lost 5 bases, the J end lost 4 bases, and 11 bases lay between the germline ends. The length of the CDR3 is 13 residues. The germline V gene has CDR1 SGHAT and CDR2 FQDESV (reference sequence). CDR3 residues: CASSLQTSYGYTL. The CDR3 nucleotides are TGTGCCAGCAGCCTCCAGACCAGCTATGGCTACACCCTC.

This clonotype has a handful of counts. CDR3 in amino acids: CASSATDSSIEQYF. The CDR3 coding sequence is TGTGCCAGCAGTGCTACGGACAGCTCTATCGAGCAGTACTTC. The chain uses TRBV6-6 and TRBJ2-7, with D possibly TRBD1 on 6 matching bases. V was trimmed by 5 bases and J by 6 bases, leaving 17 bases between them. In germline, CDR1 is MNHNY, CDR2 SVGAGI (reference sequence). The CDR3 is 14 residues long.

This clonotype was detected many times. The chain recombines TRBV7-9 with TRBJ2-2; D may be TRBD2 (6 bases). V was clipped by 4 bases and J by 5 bases, with 11 bases between them. The CDR3 is 14 amino acids. Looked up from germline, CDR1 is SEHNR and CDR2 is FQNEAQ (reference sequence). The CDR3 DNA is TGTGCCAGCAGCTGGCGGGGAGTTACCGGGGAGCTGTTTTTT. Residues: CASSWRGVTGELFF.